The TCR beta chain under discussion was sequenced for a study of blood T cell repertoires in COVID-19. The protocol was immunoSEQ multiplex PCR, while the TCRdb copy is restricted to in-frame clones and leaves out a portion. The sample contains 170,000 or so clones, approximately 80% of which appear only once. After removal of 2 bases from V and 4 bases from J, the junction contained 12 bases not matched to a gene. The germline CDR1 and CDR2 sequences are SGHVS and FQNEAQ. CDR3 length: 17 amino acids. This sequence was found in a woman aged 40 to 50 with COVID-19, enrolled during active disease. The gene calls are TRBV7-8 and TRBJ2-5, with 8 bases fitting TRBD2. Sequenced input: peripheral blood. CDR3 region: CASSLFGTGGPGETQYF. The CDR3, as DNA: TGTGCCAGCAGCTTATTCGGGACGGGGGGGCCGGGAGAGACCCAGTACTTC.